The 29 T cell receptor beta chains below all came from one sample that was sequenced in a study of CD4 T cells in relation to SARS-CoV-2 and coronaviruses listed by TCRdb under 2021. CD4+ T cells from unexposed donors were collected before the COVID-19 pandemic (2011-2018). After about 10 days of culture, CD4+ T cells were isolated with the EasySep CD4+ T cell isolation kit. Their specific antigens are unknown. Library construction relied on the immunoSEQ multiplex PCR assay. Entries here come from immuneACCESS through TCRdb and include only in-frame sequences with V and J called. Some clones fail to appear in such tables; in the studies checked, an unresolved V gene covers under half of the shortfall, and the cause of the remainder is unknown. The sample yields about 26,000 clones; more than 65% were counted once. About 10% of the sample belongs to the ten largest clones. Sequencing used CD4+ T cells from PBMCs, cultured in vitro. All receptors come from a human donor in good health.

This clone appeared once. The CDR3 region has the DNA TGTGCCAGCAGCTTAGGGGACAGGGATTACGAGCAGTACTTC. Amino acid sequence: CASSLGDRDYEQYF. The chain uses TRBV11-2 and TRBJ2-7; the match to TRBD1 covers 9 bases. The CDR3 consists of 14 residues. Trimming removed 1 base from V and 4 bases from J; junction bases left unmatched: 2. Germline lookup yields CDR1 SGHAT and CDR2 FQNNGV.

This clone was counted a single time. In nucleotides, the CDR3 is TGTGCCAGCAGGGGCTCCGGGACAGGGAATTCACCCCTCCACTTT. Protein product: CASRGSGTGNSPLHF. The V gene is TRBV11-2, the J gene TRBJ1-6; 9 bases fit TRBD1. The CDR3 has 15 amino acids. The germline V gene has CDR1 SGHAT and CDR2 FQNNGV. After removal of 6 bases from V and 7 bases from J, the junction contained 7 bases not matched to a gene.

This clone was counted between two and nine times. The V gene is TRBV3-1 (or the pseudogene TRBV3-2), the J gene TRBJ1-6; D remains ambiguous. Trimming took 4 bases from V and 5 from J, leaving 12 bases between them. Germline V CDR1 and CDR2: LGHDT, YNNKEL (reference sequence). CDR3 length: 15 residues. CDR3 nucleotides: TGTGCCAGCAGCCGCCAGAGAACAAATAATTCACCCCTCCACTTT. This translates into CASSRQRTNNSPLHF.

This clone has only one observation. CDR3 amino acids: CASSFSGFYGYTF. DNA of the CDR3: TGTGCCAGCAGCTTCTCAGGGTTCTATGGCTACACCTTC. The chain uses TRBV5-6 and TRBJ1-2, with D perhaps matching TRBD1 (5 bases). V lost 2 bases, J lost 4 bases, and 9 bases lay in between. This CDR3 contains 13 residues. CDR1 is SGHDT and CDR2 is YYEEEE in the germline V gene.

This clone was seen a few times. The chain uses TRBV4-1 and TRBJ2-7; TRBD2 matches at 7 bases. J gave up 4 bases and V 0 bases, and 6 bases lay outside the gene matches. Germline V gives CDR1 MGHRA, CDR2 YSYEKL. There are 15 residues in the CDR3. The CDR3 region is CASSQDLGLLYEQYF. The CDR3 region has the DNA TGCGCCAGCAGCCAAGATTTGGGACTACTATACGAGCAGTACTTC.

In DNA form, the CDR3 reads TGTGCCAGCAGTTTTGAGGGGGGTGAGCAGTTCTTC. This sequence encodes CASSFEGGEQFF. The V call is TRBV27, the J call TRBJ2-1; the D call may be TRBD1 or TRBD2 (6 bases each). This CDR3 comprises 12 residues. CDR1 and CDR2 (germline): MNHEY, SMNVEV (reference sequence). Trimming removed 3 bases at V and 9 bases at J, with 9 bases between.

The V and J genes are TRBV2 and TRBJ1-5, with D unclear. Germline CDR1 SNHLY, CDR2 FYNNEI. The V end lost 3 bases, the J end lost 0 bases, and 6 bases lay between the germline ends. CDR3 length equals 14 residues. The CDR3 region has the DNA TGTGCCAGCAGTGACAGTTATAGCAATCAGCCCCAGCATTTT. It is translated as CASSDSYSNQPQHF.

The chain combines TRBV12-3 or TRBV12-4 with TRBJ1-1; no clear D gene. This CDR3 region has 13 residues. Trimming shortened V by 7 bases and J by 1 base, and 10 bases separated the two germline ends. DNA of the CDR3: TGTGCCAGCACCCTGACTGGGAACACTGAAGCTTTCTTT. Protein product: CASTLTGNTEAFF.

This clone has a handful of counts. CDR3 in amino acids: CASSFDSGLDEQYF. CDR3 DNA: TGTGCCAGCAGCTTTGATAGCGGGTTGGACGAGCAGTACTTC. This chain links TRBV7-9 with TRBJ2-7; TRBD2 aligns across 7 bases. The CDR3 has 14 residues. The V and J ends lost 3 bases and 5 bases, in that order; junction bases with no gene match: 7. Germline CDR1 is SEHNR and CDR2 is FQNEAQ (reference sequence).

This clone showed up just a few times. This chain connects TRBV7-2 to TRBJ2-3; 12 bases map to TRBD2. CDR3 length: 16 residues. Per the germline V gene, CDR1 is SGHTA and CDR2 is FQGNSA. The trim removed 2 bases at V and 3 bases at J, leaving 3 bases unmatched. CDR3 in DNA: TGTGCCAGCAGCTTAAAACTAGCGGGAGGAACAGATACGCAGTATTTT. Encoded protein: CASSLKLAGGTDTQYF.

The chain carries TRBV29-1 and TRBJ1-2; 7 nucleotides line up with TRBD1. Losses at the gene ends were 6 bases for V and 2 bases for J; bases not matched to a gene: 6. The CDR3 has 13 amino acids. Germline V gene lookup returns CDR1 SQVTM and CDR2 ANQGSEA. The CDR3: CSVVGTENYGYTF. The DNA for the CDR3 is TGCAGCGTGGTAGGGACAGAGAACTATGGCTACACCTTC.

In this sample, this clone turned up a few times. The V call is TRBV5-5, the J call TRBJ2-1; perhaps TRBD2 as D (7 bases). The CDR3 runs 16 residues. V dropped 0 bases and J dropped 1 base, with 11 bases sitting between them. CDR1 and CDR2 from the germline V gene are SGHKS and YYEKEE (reference sequence). The chain's CDR3 is CASSLAGGPSYNEQFF. The DNA of the CDR3 is TGTGCCAGCAGCTTGGCCGGGGGGCCTTCCTACAATGAGCAGTTCTTC. Complete variable domain (other parts from reference TRBV5-5 and TRBJ2-1): DAGVTQSPTHLIKTRGQQVTLRCSPISGHKSVSWYQQVLGQGPQFIFQYYEKEERGRGNFPDRFSARQFPNYSSELNVNALLLGDSALYLCASSLAGGPSYNEQFFGPGTRLTVL.

The V gene is TRBV4-1, the J gene TRBJ2-3; TRBD2 matches at 9 bases. Germline V CDR1 and CDR2: MGHRA, YSYEKL. V was clipped by 3 bases and J by 1 base; unmatched bases: 5. The CDR3 extends over 16 amino acids. CDR3 region: CASSHGGRAGTDTQYF. The CDR3 nucleotides read TGCGCCAGCAGCCATGGCGGGAGGGCCGGCACAGATACGCAGTATTTT.

This chain joins TRBV25-1 and TRBJ2-3; TRBD1 agrees at 8 bases. Germline loops: CDR1 MGHDK, CDR2 SYGVNS. V was pared by 2 bases and J by 6 bases, with 4 bases of the junction left unmatched. The CDR3 spans 14 residues. DNA of the CDR3: TGTGCCAGCAGTGAAGGACAGGGTCTTGATACGCAGTATTTT. It yields the protein CASSEGQGLDTQYF. The whole variable domain, remainder taken from reference TRBV25-1 and TRBJ2-3, is EADIYQTPRYLVIGTGKKITLECSQTMGHDKMYWYQQDPGMELHLIHYSYGVNSTEKGDLSSESTVSRIRTEHFPLTLESARPSHTSQYLCASSEGQGLDTQYFGPGTRLTVL.

V is TRBV7-9 and J is TRBJ1-4; tentative D call: TRBD1 (5 bases). Trimming removed 7 bases from V and 2 bases from J, with 5 bases in between. CDR3 length equals 12 residues. In germline, CDR1 is SEHNR, CDR2 FQNEAQ (reference sequence). The DNA for the CDR3 is TGTGCCAGCACAGGGACTAATGAAAAACTGTTTTTT. This encodes CASTGTNEKLFF.

This chain connects TRBV2 to TRBJ1-2, with D unresolved. Trimming took off 8 bases at V and 5 bases at J, with 12 bases between the two ends. The germline gives CDR1 SNHLY, CDR2 FYNNEI. The CDR3 loop spans 12 amino acids. CDR3 loop: CASALDSYGYTF. The CDR3 DNA is TGTGCCAGCGCCCTGGACTCTTATGGCTACACCTTC.

The chain uses TRBV5-4 and TRBJ2-7; D assignment may be TRBD1 or TRBD2 (6 bases each). The CDR3 is 15 residues long. V shed 4 bases and J shed 0 bases, with 14 bases lying between them. The germline gives CDR1 SGHNT, CDR2 YYREEE (reference sequence). DNA of the CDR3: TGTGCCAGCAGCACTCCAGGGGACTTCTCCTACGAGCAGTACTTC. It codes for CASSTPGDFSYEQYF.

This rearrangement joins TRBV5-4 to TRBJ2-7; weak D call: TRBD1 (5 bases). V was trimmed by 1 base and J by 7 bases, leaving 12 bases between them. The length of the CDR3 is 13 residues. In germline, CDR1 is SGHNT, CDR2 YYREEE (reference sequence). CDR3: CASSLRGTWEQYF. Written as DNA, the CDR3 is TGTGCCAGCAGCTTGAGGGGTACGTGGGAGCAGTACTTC. Drawing the rest from reference TRBV5-4 and TRBJ2-7, the complete variable domain is ETGVTQSPTHLIKTRGQQVTLRCSSQSGHNTVSWYQQALGQGPQFIFQYYREEENGRGNFPPRFSGLQFPNYSSELNVNALELDDSALYLCASSLRGTWEQYFGPGTRLTVT.

J is TRBJ2-3 and V is TRBV4-3; 8 bases line up with TRBD2. V gave up 4 bases and J gave up 4 bases; unmatched junction bases: 4. The CDR3 spans 14 residues. CDR1 and CDR2 (germline): LGHNA, YSLEER. CDR3 sequence (DNA): TGCGCCAGCAGCCGCGAGCGGGAGTCAGATACGCAGTATTTT. Residues: CASSRERESDTQYF.

The chain links TRBV6-2 or TRBV6-3 to TRBJ2-5; TRBD1 or TRBD2 may be the D gene (5 bases each). CDR1 and CDR2 (germline): MNHEY, SVGEGT. V gave up 0 bases and J gave up 4 bases, with 18 bases separating them. CDR3 length: 17 amino acids. The CDR3 loop reads CASSYSYRGGQLETQYF. CDR3 bases: TGTGCCAGCAGTTACTCCTACCGGGGCGGACAACTAGAGACCCAGTACTTC.

This clone was seen more than once but under ten times. The genes are TRBV7-9 and TRBJ1-2; 10 bases align to TRBD1. The length of the CDR3 is 15 residues. J was trimmed by 0 bases and V by 5 bases; bases with no gene match: 3. Germline V lookup: CDR1 SEHNR, CDR2 FQNEAQ (reference sequence). For the CDR3, the DNA is TGTGCCAGCAGCCTGACAGGGGGCTCTAACTATGGCTACACCTTC. This encodes CASSLTGGSNYGYTF.

The genes are TRBV2 and TRBJ1-6, with 8 bases that match TRBD1. The CDR3 covers 14 residues. Germline CDR1 reads SNHLY; CDR2 reads FYNNEI. Unmatched junction bases numbered 3, after V lost 3 bases and J lost 8 bases. CDR3 sequence reads: CASSETGVYSPLHF. DNA for the CDR3: TGTGCCAGCAGTGAGACAGGGGTGTATTCACCCCTCCACTTT.

The V gene is TRBV12-3 or TRBV12-4, the J gene TRBJ2-7; tentatively, D is TRBD1 (5 bases). The CDR3 extends over 12 amino acids. Trimming pared 6 bases from V and 3 bases from J, leaving 9 bases between. The CDR3 DNA sequence: TGTGCCAGCAGCTCACAGGTCTACGAGCAGTACTTC. Its translation is CASSSQVYEQYF.

This clone was seen once. The chain is built from TRBV4-2 and TRBJ2-3; D may be TRBD2 (6 bases). The CDR3 has 18 amino acids. Trimming stripped 0 bases from V and 3 bases from J, with 19 bases between. Germline values: CDR1 LGHNA, CDR2 YNFKEQ. CDR3 loop: CASSQDGGGGTRTDTQYF. CDR3 sequence (DNA): TGTGCCAGCAGCCAAGATGGGGGAGGCGGGACTCGGACAGATACGCAGTATTTT.

V and J are TRBV7-6 and TRBJ2-1; D might be TRBD2 (7 bases). This CDR3 spans 15 amino acids. V was cut by 1 base and J by 3 bases, with 10 bases left in between. CDR1 is SGHVS and CDR2 is FNYEAQ in the germline V gene. The CDR3 DNA sequence: TGTGCCAGCAGCTTAGAGGGGGGGCACTACAATGAGCAGTTCTTC. Protein sequence: CASSLEGGHYNEQFF.

This clone was detected only once. The chain carries TRBV4-3 and TRBJ1-2; a weak D match, TRBD1 (6 bases). Trimming removed 0 bases at V and 2 bases at J, with 10 bases between. Per the germline V gene, CDR1 is LGHNA and CDR2 is YSLEER. This CDR3 has 15 residues. The CDR3 sequence is CASSQDGGTNYGYTF. Written as DNA, the CDR3 is TGCGCCAGCAGCCAAGATGGCGGGACAAACTATGGCTACACCTTC.

This clone has a handful of counts. V gene TRBV5-1 combines with J gene TRBJ1-1; no firm D call. The CDR3 consists of 14 residues. Germline CDR1 and CDR2: SGHRS and YFSETQ. With 0 bases removed from V and 4 bases from J, the gap between germline ends came to 10 bases. This CDR3 is CASSLDSFPTEAFF. Here the CDR3 DNA reads TGCGCCAGCAGCTTGGATTCCTTCCCCACTGAAGCTTTCTTT. Together with reference TRBV5-1 and TRBJ1-1, the CDR3 gives the full variable domain: KAGVTQTPRYLIKTRGQQVTLSCSPISGHRSVSWYQQTPGQGLQFLFEYFSETQRNKGNFPGRFSGRQFSNSRSEMNVSTLELGDSALYLCASSLDSFPTEAFFGQGTRLTVV.

The chain employs TRBV28 and TRBJ2-7, with 11 bases identical to TRBD2. There are 15 residues in the CDR3. The V gene end was trimmed by 7 bases and the J gene end by 2 bases; junction bases not matched to a gene: 7. Per the germline V gene, CDR1 is MDHEN and CDR2 is SYDVKM. The CDR3: CASTGGLADPYEQYF. CDR3 bases: TGTGCCAGCACGGGGGGACTAGCGGATCCCTACGAGCAGTACTTC.

This rearrangement joins TRBV12-3 or TRBV12-4 to TRBJ2-7, with D uncertain. Trimming removed 2 bases from V and 6 bases from J, with 5 bases in between. CDR3 length: 11 amino acids. The DNA for the CDR3 is TGTGCCAGCAGTTTATCCCTCGAGCAGTACTTC. Amino acid sequence: CASSLSLEQYF.